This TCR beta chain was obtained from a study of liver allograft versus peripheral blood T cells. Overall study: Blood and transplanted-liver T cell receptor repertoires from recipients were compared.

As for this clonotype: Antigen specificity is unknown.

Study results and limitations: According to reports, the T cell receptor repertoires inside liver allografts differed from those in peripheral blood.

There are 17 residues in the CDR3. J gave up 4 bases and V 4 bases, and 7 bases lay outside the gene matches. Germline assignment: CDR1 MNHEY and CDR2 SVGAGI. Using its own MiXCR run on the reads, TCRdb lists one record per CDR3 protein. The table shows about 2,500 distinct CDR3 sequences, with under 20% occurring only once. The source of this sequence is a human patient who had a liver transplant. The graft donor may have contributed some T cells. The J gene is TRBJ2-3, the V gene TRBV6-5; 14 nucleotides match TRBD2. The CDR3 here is CASSSGTSGGLPDTQYF. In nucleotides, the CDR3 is TGTGCCAGCAGTTCCGGGACTAGCGGGGGCTTGCCAGATACGCAGTATTTT.